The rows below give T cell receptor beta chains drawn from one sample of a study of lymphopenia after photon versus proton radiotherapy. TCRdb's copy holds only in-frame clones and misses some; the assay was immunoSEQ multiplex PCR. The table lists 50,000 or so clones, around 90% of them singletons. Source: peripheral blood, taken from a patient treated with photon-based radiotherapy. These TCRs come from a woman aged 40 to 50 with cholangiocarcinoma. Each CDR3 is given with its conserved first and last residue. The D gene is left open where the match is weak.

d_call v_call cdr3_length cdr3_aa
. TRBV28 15 CASRLSDRRRGPLHF
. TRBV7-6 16 CASSFPLTENTGELFF
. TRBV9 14 CASSVVGDTGELFF
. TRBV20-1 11 CSANDFLEQFF
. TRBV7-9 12 CASSSTGNTIYF
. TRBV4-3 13 CASSPVGNYGYTF
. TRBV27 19 CASSLGLRQPPFYTDTQYF
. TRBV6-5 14 CASSSPAQRAEAFF
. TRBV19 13 CASSIPGSGVGTF
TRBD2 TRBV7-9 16 CASSSPLAGGNNEQFF
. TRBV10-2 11 CASTDGYEQYF
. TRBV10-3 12 CAISEFENGYTF
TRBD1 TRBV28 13 CASDAVRTGRTFF
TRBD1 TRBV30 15 CAWSEGDRLNEKLFF
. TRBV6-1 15 CASSASRDGSYEQYF
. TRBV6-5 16 CASSYSNQGSSTGYTF
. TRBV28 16 CASSNDSPGRLYGYTF